The TCR beta chain described here comes from a study of blood T cell repertoires in COVID-19 (dated by TCRdb to about 2020). About the full investigation: Samples from collaborators originated in the United States, Italy and Spain and spanned both the acute and convalescent phases of COVID-19. The material from the prospective study consisted of cDNA or gDNA derived from T cells, B-cell-depleted T cells, or PBMCs. The dataset comprised deeply sampled blood TCRbeta repertoires from subjects exposed to, actively infected with, or recovered from COVID-19. The repertoires were released in a freely available public database intended as a resource for research on the immune response to SARS-CoV-2. Samples were obtained from the ongoing ImmuneRACE study (first 160 participants) and from 1,000 to 1,500 subjects provided by 6 global collaborators. The sample metadata nearly always contained a de-identified subject ID, COVID-19 status, age in years and sex. HLA class I and class II types, where available, came from metadata supplied by the sample provider rather than from assay-based typing.

The immunoSEQ Assay, a bias-controlled multiplex PCR, was used to amplify TCRbeta CDR3 regions from genomic DNA. The source study handled its data this way. The number of nucleated cells in each sample was estimated by amplification of reference gene primers within the assay. To quantify the absolute abundance of each unique TCRbeta CDR3 rearrangement, sequence reads were collapsed and filtered. For each sample, productive Simpson clonality was calculated as the square root of Simpson's diversity index across productive rearrangements. TCRdb holds this immuneACCESS table with in-frame rearrangements only. Some clones are missing; in checked studies, unresolved V genes explain under half, and the rest has no known cause. D and trimming were read from the DNA, whereas the V and J calls and clone size are those reported in that table. A total of around 390,000 clones appear in this sample, around 87% of them only once. The ten largest account for around 9.3% of the sample.

What the authors observed across the whole study: How much clinical and demographic metadata was included differed by source and by participant, and the metadata was provided uncurated.

Comment on this clone: The clone's antigen remains unknown. No per-base quality is available; no much larger clone lies one base away.

From the cysteine up to the phenylalanine, the CDR3 has a length of 13 residues. Of all the DNA, just the CDR3 is kept, 39 bases in frame from base 1. The germline V gene yields MDHEN for CDR1 and SYDVKM for CDR2. V loses 5 bases, J loses 5 bases, and the germline ends lie 9 bases apart. In the prospective study, participants were 18 to 89 years old, resided in around 25 geographic areas of the United States, and were enrolled through a virtual design. To assign participants to cohorts, the prospective study relied on clinical history that participants themselves reported in a screening survey and a study questionnaire. Recovered participants in ImmuneRACE Cohort 3 were defined by two consecutive negative NP/OP PCR tests, clearance by a healthcare professional, or resolution of symptoms. In the prospective study, mobile phlebotomists collected whole blood, serum and a nasopharyngeal or oropharyngeal swab from each participant. Over a roughly two-month period, participants in the prospective study had the option of providing additional blood draws and questionnaires. Before DNA extraction, prospective study blood samples were shipped either frozen or at room temperature.

This receptor was taken from a woman in her fifties or sixties who had recovered from COVID-19. The sample consisted of PBMCs or T cells enriched from blood (not recorded which). The chain was built from TRBV28 and TRBJ1-4; the D gene identity is not certain. The CDR3 in this case is CASSPRENEKLFF. The nucleotides read TGTGCCAGCAGTCCTAGAGAAAATGAAAAACTGTTTTTT.